Listed below are T cell receptor beta chains from one sample, sequenced in a study of blood T cell repertoires in COVID-19. Sequencing used immunoSEQ multiplex PCR; TCRdb keeps in-frame clones, though not all of them. The sample lists about 75,000 clones, about nine tenths occurring once. Sample: peripheral blood. These receptors were collected from a human donor in a cohort sampled during active COVID-19. CDR3s include the opening cysteine and the closing phenylalanine or tryptophan. A D gene is named only where the DNA matches it firmly. Size values are once, few and many counts, or a class for expanded clones, and some rows have none.

size	V	D	J	DNA	CDR3
.	TRBV3-1/TRBV3-2	.	TRBJ2-7	TGTGCCAGCAGCCAAGAGGCCCCCCACGAGCAGTACTTC	CASSQEAPHEQYF
.	TRBV28	.	TRBJ1-5	TGTGCCAGCAGTATATCTAGCCGGGGGGGCCAGCCCCAGCATTTT	CASSISSRGGQPQHF
.	TRBV5-1	TRBD2	TRBJ2-3	TGCGCCAGCAGCCCCGGACTAGCGGGAGGGTGGGATACGCAGTATTTT	CASSPGLAGGWDTQYF
.	TRBV29-1	TRBD1	TRBJ2-2	TGCAGCGTTTTTTCTCGTGGACAGGGATACACCGGGGAGCTGTTTTTT	CSVFSRGQGYTGELFF
.	TRBV20-1	TRBD2	TRBJ2-7	TGCAGTGCTAGTCCCGCTAGCGGGGGGCCGACCCGTGAGCAGTACTTC	CSASPASGGPTREQYF
.	TRBV7-3	.	TRBJ2-2	TGTGCCAGCAGCTTATCGGGGTTCGCGAACACCGGGGAGCTGTTTTTT	CASSLSGFANTGELFF
.	TRBV28	TRBD1	TRBJ2-3	TGTGCCAGCAGTTCCCTGGGACAGGGTAAAGATACGCAGTATTTT	CASSSLGQGKDTQYF
once	TRBV19	.	TRBJ2-3	TGTGCCAGTAGTCCTCTGCAGGGTCCAGATACGCAGTATTTT	CASSPLQGPDTQYF
.	TRBV7-2	TRBD1	TRBJ2-7	TGTGCCAGCAGCCTTTTGGCAGGGGGTCTATACGAGCAGTACTTC	CASSLLAGGLYEQYF
.	TRBV5-4	.	TRBJ2-3	TGTGCCAGCACCTTCTATAGGGGTTCCGAAGATACGCAGTATTTT	CASTFYRGSEDTQYF
.	TRBV5-4	TRBD1	TRBJ2-3	TGTGCCAGCAGCTTGGCAGGGGGACGCACAGATACGCAGTATTTT	CASSLAGGRTDTQYF
.	TRBV19	.	TRBJ1-5	TGTGCCAGTAATCCCACAGGGTATCAGCCCCAGCATTTT	CASNPTGYQPQHF
.	TRBV30	.	TRBJ1-2	TGTGCCTGGACGGACAGAGCTATTAACTATGGCTACACCTTC	CAWTDRAINYGYTF
once	TRBV9	.	TRBJ2-1	TGTGCCAGCAGCAACGAAGGGGGTAATGAGCAGTTCTTC	CASSNEGGNEQFF
.	TRBV5-1	TRBD1	TRBJ2-2	TGCGCCAGCAGGCGCGAGCCAGGGGGCGATACCGGGGAGCTGTTTTTT	CASRREPGGDTGELFF
.	TRBV27	TRBD1	TRBJ2-7	TGTGCCAGCAGTTCCAGGGGGAGTTACGAGCAGTACTTC	CASSSRGSYEQYF
.	TRBV3-1/TRBV3-2	TRBD1	TRBJ1-4	TGTGCCAGCAGCCAAGGAGGGACAGAGACCAAAAAACTGTTTTTT	CASSQGGTETKKLFF
.	TRBV2	.	TRBJ1-6	TGTGCCAGCAGCGCCGGGCAGGGGAATAATTCACCCCTCCACTTT	CASSAGQGNNSPLHF
.	TRBV6-5	TRBD1	TRBJ1-3	TGTGCCAGCAGTTCTAAGGACAGGGCCTCTGGAAACACCATATATTTT	CASSSKDRASGNTIYF
once	TRBV19	.	TRBJ1-6	TGTGCCAGTAGTGTCCAGTCGACAGGACGCTCCTATAATTCACCCCTCCACTTT	CASSVQSTGRSYNSPLHF
.	TRBV3-1/TRBV3-2	.	TRBJ1-2	TGTGCCAGCAGCCTAAGTACAGGGTTTGAAGGCTACACCTTC	CASSLSTGFEGYTF
.	TRBV29-1	TRBD1	TRBJ1-2	TGCAGCGTTGAAGATCGCAACAGGGGTGTCACTAACTATGGCTACACCTTC	CSVEDRNRGVTNYGYTF
.	TRBV5-1	TRBD1	TRBJ1-6	TGCGCCAGCAGCTTGGAGGACAGGGGCGGGAATTCACCCCTCCACTTT	CASSLEDRGGNSPLHF
.	TRBV6-2/TRBV6-3	TRBD1	TRBJ2-3	TGTGCCAGCAGTACCCGGGACAGGGTTCCAGATACGCAGTATTTT	CASSTRDRVPDTQYF
few	TRBV10-3	TRBD1	TRBJ1-6	TGTGCCATCAGTGAGTCTGTTCCGGGACAGGGGAATTCACCCCTCCACTTT	CAISESVPGQGNSPLHF
.	TRBV5-1	TRBD1	TRBJ1-4	TGCGCCAGCTCCTCCACAGGGGGAGGTGAAAAACTGTTTTTT	CASSSTGGGEKLFF
.	TRBV9	TRBD1	TRBJ1-3	TGTGCCAGCAGCGTAGCAGCAGGGGGTGGAAACACCATATATTTT	CASSVAAGGGNTIYF
.	TRBV11-3	.	TRBJ2-7	TGTGCCAGCAGCCCCTCAGGGGCAAGATACTCCTACGAGCAGTACTTC	CASSPSGARYSYEQYF
.	TRBV6-4	.	TRBJ1-2	TGTGCCAGCAGCCCGGACAGAGCTAACTATGGCTACACCTTC	CASSPDRANYGYTF
few	TRBV2	TRBD2	TRBJ2-1	TGTGCCAGCAGTGTCCCGACCCTAGCGGGAGTCTACAATGAGCAGTTCTTC	CASSVPTLAGVYNEQFF
.	TRBV9	TRBD2	TRBJ2-7	TGTGCCAGCAGCGCAACTAGCGGGAACCGCGAGCAGTACTTC	CASSATSGNREQYF
once	TRBV6-6	TRBD2	TRBJ2-5	TGTGCCAGCAGTCGGGACTACTTTAAAGAGACCCAGTACTTC	CASSRDYFKETQYF
.	TRBV2	TRBD1	TRBJ1-2	TGTGCCAGCAATGCAGGGGGCCCTTCCTATGGCTACACCTTC	CASNAGGPSYGYTF
.	TRBV7-3	.	TRBJ1-3	TGTGCCAGTTCATTAGCGCCCGGAAACACCATATATTTT	CASSLAPGNTIYF
.	TRBV7-3	.	TRBJ2-1	TGTGCCAGCAGCTTCACAGGGAGCTCCTACAATGAGCAGTTCTTC	CASSFTGSSYNEQFF
.	TRBV28	TRBD1	TRBJ2-3	TGTGCCAGCACCAAGGGGACAGGGGCCACAGATACGCAGTATTTT	CASTKGTGATDTQYF
.	TRBV6-6	.	TRBJ1-1	TGTGCCAGCAGTCGGGGGAGGTTTCAGACTGGTAGTAATGAAGCTTTCTTT	CASSRGRFQTGSNEAFF
.	TRBV3-1/TRBV3-2	TRBD1	TRBJ2-7	TGTGCCAGCAGCCCGGACAGGGCGGATTACGAGCAGTACTTC	CASSPDRADYEQYF
once	TRBV19	.	TRBJ1-1	TGTGCCAGTAGTATAGCCGATCTAATCGGGGGAACTGAAGCTTTCTTT	CASSIADLIGGTEAFF
few	TRBV7-9	.	TRBJ1-1	TGTGCCAGCAGCTTGGTGGACTCCGCCAGCGCTGAAGCTTTCTTT	CASSLVDSASAEAFF
.	TRBV27	TRBD1	TRBJ2-6	TGTGCCAGCAGTCCCTCCGGGACAGGGGGCTCTGGGGCCAACGTCCTGACTTTC	CASSPSGTGGSGANVLTF
.	TRBV7-2	TRBD2	TRBJ2-7	TGTGCCAGCAGCTTCCAGCGGGGCTCTAGCGAGCAGTACTTC	CASSFQRGSSEQYF
.	TRBV2	TRBD1	TRBJ1-3	TGTGCCTACCGGGACAGGGACCTCTCTGGAAACACCATATATTTT	CAYRDRDLSGNTIYF
.	TRBV28	.	TRBJ2-4	TGTGCCAGCAGTTTCGGAAACATTCAGTACTTC	CASSFGNIQYF
.	TRBV6-6	TRBD2	TRBJ2-5	TGTGCCAGCAGCCTCCCCTCCTCTAGCGGCCAAGAGACCCAGTACTTC	CASSLPSSSGQETQYF
.	TRBV6-5	.	TRBJ1-2	TGTGCCAGCAGTTACAGGGGGGGTTATGGCTACACCTTC	CASSYRGGYGYTF
.	TRBV14	.	TRBJ2-1	TGTGCCAGCAGCCACACGGCGGGGAGTGAGCAGTTCTTC	CASSHTAGSEQFF
.	TRBV29-1	TRBD2	TRBJ2-7	TGCAGCGCTATAGCGGGGGGGCGCGAGCAGTACTTC	CSAIAGGREQYF
.	TRBV10-3	.	TRBJ1-3	TGTGCCATCAGTGAGACCTCCTCGGGAGGGGCGGGAAACACCATATATTTT	CAISETSSGGAGNTIYF
few	TRBV7-6	.	TRBJ2-7	TGTGCCAGCAGCTTAGGGGGAAGGGGAATCGAGCAGTACTTC	CASSLGGRGIEQYF
.	TRBV6-4	.	TRBJ2-2	TGTGCCAGCAGCGGGGAGGACACCGGGGAGCTGTTTTTT	CASSGEDTGELFF
.	TRBV19	TRBD1	TRBJ1-3	TGTGCCAGTAGTATCCCTCGGACAGGGGAAGGAAACACCATATATTTT	CASSIPRTGEGNTIYF
.	TRBV6-4	TRBD2	TRBJ2-3	TGTGCCAGCAGTAGCGGGGGGCAGGGAGCAGATACGCAGTATTTT	CASSSGGQGADTQYF
.	TRBV12-3/TRBV12-4	.	TRBJ2-2	TGTGCCAGCAGTCGCGGCACCGGGGAGCTGTTTTTT	CASSRGTGELFF
.	TRBV6-5	.	TRBJ2-5	TGTGCCAGCAGTTACCCCTCGTCCGGGGGACAAGAGACCCAGTACTTC	CASSYPSSGGQETQYF